Shown below are 25 T cell receptor beta chains from a single sample sequenced in a study of beta chain features in type 1 diabetes (dated by TCRdb to the late 2010s). Library generation was performed with the immunoSEQ multiplex PCR assay. The entire amount of isolated RNA was reverse transcribed using the High Capacity cDNA Reverse Transcription Kit, so the sequenced TCRB transcripts were expressed ones. The source is immuneACCESS, and TCRdb retained only in-frame sequences with V and J called. Part of the clones is not carried over; for the studies checked, unresolved V genes explain less than half of this, and the remainder is unexplained. This sample holds 400,000 to 600,000 clones; 30% were observed only once. Clones ranked in the top ten supply 0.06% to 0.07% of the sample. Sequencing was performed on naive CD4+ T cells from blood. According to the study, the label for this sample's cell subset or site signals: true naive CD4+ T cells. These receptors were taken from a man in his late teens or twenties in good health.

The chain combines TRBV6-5 with TRBJ2-2; a weak D match, TRBD1 (5 bases). Germline V CDR1 and CDR2: MNHEY, SVGAGI. V lost 4 bases to trimming and J lost 1 base, with 10 bases between them. CDR3 length: 15 residues. The chain's CDR3 is CASSSRQKNTGELFF. As DNA, the CDR3 is TGTGCCAGCAGTTCCCGACAGAAGAACACCGGGGAGCTGTTTTTT.

This clone has more than one count but fewer than ten. The gene calls are TRBV14 and TRBJ2-3, with D possibly TRBD2 on 5 matching bases. This CDR3 has 12 amino acids. Trimming shortened V by 4 bases and J by 8 bases, and 10 bases separated the two germline ends. Looked up from germline, CDR1 is SGHDN and CDR2 is FVKESK. DNA for the CDR3: TGTGCCAGCAGCCCCGTAGGAGGTACGCAGTATTTT. It yields the protein CASSPVGGTQYF.

In its sample, this clone was seen a few times. This chain links TRBV28 with TRBJ2-5; no clear D gene. CDR1 is MDHEN and CDR2 is SYDVKM in the germline V gene. V gave up 8 bases and J gave up 2 bases, with 15 bases separating them. This CDR3 spans 14 amino acids. CDR3 nucleotide sequence: TGTGCCAGCCGGGTTGGCGGAATTCAAGAGACCCAGTACTTC. Amino acid sequence: CASRVGGIQETQYF.

This clone has only a few counts. The chain combines TRBV18 with TRBJ2-5; D gene unclear. CDR1 is KGHSH, CDR2 LQKENI, per germline. The CDR3 is 14 amino acids. The ends were cut back, 1 base at V and 2 bases at J, with 8 bases in the middle. Written as DNA, the CDR3 is TGTGCCAGCTCACCACTTCCAGTGCAAGAGACCCAGTACTTC. Amino acid sequence: CASSPLPVQETQYF.

This clone was detected only a few times. The chain carries TRBV30 and TRBJ1-2; tentative D call: TRBD1 (6 bases). Per germline, CDR1 GTSNPN and CDR2 SVGIG (reference sequence). Trimming pared 6 bases from V and 3 bases from J, leaving 14 bases between. This CDR3 is built from 13 residues. CDR3 sequence: CACGRRTDYGYTF. CDR3 bases: TGTGCCTGTGGCCGGCGGACAGACTATGGCTACACCTTC.

The sample holds a few counts of this clone. V and J are TRBV23-1 and TRBJ2-7, with D tentatively TRBD2 (6 bases). TRBV23-1 is flagged as an ORF with uncertain function. The CDR3 is made up of 14 amino acids. The V gene lost 4 bases and the J gene lost 5 bases, with 15 bases spanning the gap. The CDR3 coding sequence is TGCGCCAGCAGTCCGAGGGCGGGGAGGCACGAGCAGTACTTC. Its protein product is CASSPRAGRHEQYF.

The CDR3: CASSSPGSPLHF. CDR3 nucleotides: TGTGCCAGCAGCTCGCCTGGATCACCCCTCCACTTT. This chain joins TRBV9 and TRBJ1-6; the D is unclear. The V end lost 4 bases, the J end lost 10 bases, and 9 bases lay between the germline ends. The germline CDR1 and CDR2 sequences are SGDLS and YYNGEE. The CDR3 consists of 12 residues.

The V call is TRBV2, the J call TRBJ2-3; no reliable D call. Germline CDR1 reads SNHLY; CDR2 reads FYNNEI. The CDR3 is 10 amino acids. Trimming pared 7 bases from V and 5 bases from J, leaving 4 bases between. CDR3 region: CASKVDTQYF. The DNA of the CDR3 is TGTGCCAGCAAGGTAGATACGCAGTATTTT.

The chain uses TRBV29-1 and TRBJ2-7; possibly TRBD2 for D (5 bases). The CDR3 loop spans 15 amino acids. CDR1 and CDR2 (germline): SQVTM, ANQGSEA. Trimming took off 6 bases at V and 0 bases at J, with 18 bases between the two ends. CDR3 DNA sequence: TGCAGCGTAGGAGGCGGACTCTCGAGCTCCTACGAGCAGTACTTC. Translated: CSVGGGLSSSYEQYF.

This sequence joins TRBV7-2 and TRBJ2-1; the match to TRBD2 covers 7 bases. The CDR3 loop spans 15 amino acids. V was pared by 1 base and J by 3 bases, with 3 bases of the junction left unmatched. CDR1 SGHTA and CDR2 FQGNSA come from the germline V gene. The CDR3 here is CASSLGGSRYNEQFF. In nucleotides, the CDR3 is TGTGCCAGCAGCTTAGGCGGGAGTCGCTACAATGAGCAGTTCTTC.

DNA of the CDR3: TGTGCCTGGAGCACCGGGACTAGCGTATCAGCCACTGAGCAGTTCTTC. Protein: CAWSTGTSVSATEQFF. The rearrangement links TRBV30 to TRBJ2-1, with 10 bases fitting TRBD2. Germline V lookup: CDR1 GTSNPN, CDR2 SVGIG (reference sequence). J was trimmed by 9 bases and V by 3 bases; bases with no gene match: 14. The CDR3 has 16 amino acids.

This clone was counted a few times. This chain joins TRBV29-1 and TRBJ1-2; D is unclear. The CDR3 length is 11 residues. Germline-derived CDR1 and CDR2 are SQVTM and ANQGSEA. V shed 4 bases and J shed 8 bases, with 11 bases lying between them. The CDR3 reads CSVGRAEGYTF. The CDR3 DNA reads TGCAGCGTTGGGCGAGCGGAGGGCTACACCTTC.

The chain recombines TRBV29-1 with TRBJ2-7; a weak D match, TRBD2 (6 bases). The ends were cut back, 6 bases at V and 6 bases at J, with 21 bases in the middle. The CDR3 loop spans 14 amino acids. The germline CDR1 and CDR2 sequences are SQVTM and ANQGSEA. The CDR3 region has the DNA TGCAGCGTCGCCCTAGGGGACGGGAGTGGCGAGCAGTACTTC. Its protein product is CSVALGDGSGEQYF.

The chain couples TRBV10-3 to TRBJ2-1; 9 nucleotides agree with TRBD1. This CDR3 has 14 amino acids. Germline loops: CDR1 ENHRY, CDR2 SYGVKD. Unmatched junction bases numbered 2, after V lost 0 bases and J lost 8 bases. CDR3 protein: CAISESYRGHEQFF. The CDR3 DNA reads as TGTGCCATCAGTGAGTCTTACAGGGGGCATGAGCAGTTCTTC.

This clone was picked up a small number of times. This specimen includes other DNA sequences encoding the same CDR3. The chain couples TRBV2 to TRBJ2-1; no firm D call. V was pared by 7 bases and J by 0 bases, with 7 bases between. The CDR3 extends over 13 amino acids. CDR1 is SNHLY and CDR2 is FYNNEI in the germline V gene. CDR3 residues: CASTVSSYNEQFF. The CDR3 DNA reads TGTGCCAGCACAGTTAGCTCCTACAATGAGCAGTTCTTC.

The sample holds a few counts of this clone. The rearrangement joins TRBV7-2 to TRBJ2-3; D is perhaps TRBD2 (6 bases). CDR3 size: 12 residues. Germline CDR1 and CDR2: SGHTA and FQGNSA. V was shortened by 2 bases and J by 8 bases, with 8 bases between the two germline ends. The chain's CDR3 is CASSLLAVTQYF. In DNA form, the CDR3 reads TGTGCCAGCAGCTTATTAGCGGTTACGCAGTATTTT.

This chain joins TRBV19 and TRBJ2-2; TRBD1 is a possible D gene (6 bases). The CDR3 is made up of 16 amino acids. Trimming stripped 6 bases from V and 0 bases from J, with 14 bases between. Per the germline V gene, CDR1 is LNHDA and CDR2 is SQIVND (reference sequence). The CDR3 region has the DNA TGTGCCAGTAGACGACAGGTGAACGCGAACACCGGGGAGCTGTTTTTT. This translates into CASRRQVNANTGELFF.

CDR3 sequence (DNA): TGTGCCAGCAGCTTAGCGATGAGGGGGAGCCAGGACGAGCAGTACTTC. This gives the protein CASSLAMRGSQDEQYF. This chain joins TRBV7-6 and TRBJ2-7, with D maybe TRBD1 (6 bases). The CDR3 has 16 amino acids. CDR1 is SGHVS, CDR2 FNYEAQ, per germline. With 0 bases removed from V and 5 bases from J, the gap between germline ends came to 17 bases.

The rearrangement uses TRBV9 and TRBJ2-1; 9 positions match TRBD2. After removal of 2 bases from V and 4 bases from J, the junction contained 1 base not matched to a gene. The CDR3 is 14 amino acids. CDR1 is SGDLS and CDR2 is YYNGEE in the germline V gene. Here the CDR3 reads CASSVSGRYNEQFF. CDR3 in DNA: TGTGCCAGCAGCGTTAGCGGGAGATACAATGAGCAGTTCTTC.

This clone was seen only a few times. The chain combines TRBV7-9 with TRBJ2-7, with TRBD2 matching 8 bases. This CDR3 region has 16 residues. Unmatched junction bases numbered 14, after V lost 4 bases and J lost 6 bases. Germline V lookup: CDR1 SEHNR, CDR2 FQNEAQ (reference sequence). This CDR3 reads CASSSRGREGLSEQYF. DNA for the CDR3: TGTGCCAGCAGCTCCCGCGGCCGGGAGGGCCTATCCGAGCAGTACTTC.

In its sample, this clone was seen a few times. V gene TRBV19 combines with J gene TRBJ2-5, with 10 bases fitting TRBD1. The V gene's germline CDR1 is LNHDA and CDR2 SQIVND (reference sequence). The J segment lost 4 bases and the V segment lost 5 bases, leaving 7 bases of the junction unmatched. CDR3 length equals 15 residues. The CDR3 sequence: CASSPAGTGAETQYF. The CDR3 nucleotides read TGTGCCAGTAGTCCCGCCGGGACAGGGGCAGAGACCCAGTACTTC.

This clone has a handful of counts. V is TRBV11-2 and J is TRBJ2-3; 7 nucleotides line up with TRBD2. The CDR3 runs 14 residues. Germline CDR1 SGHAT, CDR2 FQNNGV. With V trimmed by 3 bases and J by 4 bases, 4 bases remained unmatched. CDR3 amino acids: CASSLRGYPDTQYF. CDR3 in DNA: TGTGCCAGCAGCTTGCGGGGGTATCCAGATACGCAGTATTTT.

The V gene is TRBV25-1, the J gene TRBJ2-3, with 10 bases aligning to TRBD1. The length of the CDR3 is 16 residues. The J segment lost 4 bases and the V segment lost 5 bases, leaving 9 bases of the junction unmatched. Germline V gene data show CDR1 as MGHDK and CDR2 as SYGVNS. Here the CDR3 reads CASSHSPGQGSDTQYF. The CDR3, as DNA: TGTGCCAGCAGTCACTCTCCGGGACAGGGGTCAGATACGCAGTATTTT.

This chain joins TRBV25-1 and TRBJ1-1; 7 nucleotides match TRBD1. The CDR3 is made up of 15 amino acids. Unmatched junction bases numbered 12, after V lost 6 bases and J lost 5 bases. Germline V lookup: CDR1 MGHDK, CDR2 SYGVNS. Here the CDR3 reads CASSTPRQGDTEAFF. Here the CDR3 DNA reads TGTGCCAGCAGCACACCCCGACAGGGCGATACTGAAGCTTTCTTT.

This clone has only a few counts. Here the CDR3 reads CAWRSRNEQFF. In DNA, the CDR3 is TGTGCCTGGAGATCGCGCAATGAGCAGTTCTTC. This chain joins TRBV30 and TRBJ2-1, with unresolved D. V dropped 3 bases and J dropped 6 bases, with 6 bases sitting between them. The CDR3 loop spans 11 amino acids. Germline CDR1 is GTSNPN and CDR2 is SVGIG (reference sequence). The variable domain in full, with the rest retrieved from reference TRBV30 and TRBJ2-1, is SQTIHQWPATLVQPVGSPLSLECTVEGTSNPNLYWYRQAAGRGLQLLFYSVGIGQISSEVPQNLSASRPQDRQFILSSKKLLLSDSGFYLCAWRSRNEQFFGPGTRLTVL.